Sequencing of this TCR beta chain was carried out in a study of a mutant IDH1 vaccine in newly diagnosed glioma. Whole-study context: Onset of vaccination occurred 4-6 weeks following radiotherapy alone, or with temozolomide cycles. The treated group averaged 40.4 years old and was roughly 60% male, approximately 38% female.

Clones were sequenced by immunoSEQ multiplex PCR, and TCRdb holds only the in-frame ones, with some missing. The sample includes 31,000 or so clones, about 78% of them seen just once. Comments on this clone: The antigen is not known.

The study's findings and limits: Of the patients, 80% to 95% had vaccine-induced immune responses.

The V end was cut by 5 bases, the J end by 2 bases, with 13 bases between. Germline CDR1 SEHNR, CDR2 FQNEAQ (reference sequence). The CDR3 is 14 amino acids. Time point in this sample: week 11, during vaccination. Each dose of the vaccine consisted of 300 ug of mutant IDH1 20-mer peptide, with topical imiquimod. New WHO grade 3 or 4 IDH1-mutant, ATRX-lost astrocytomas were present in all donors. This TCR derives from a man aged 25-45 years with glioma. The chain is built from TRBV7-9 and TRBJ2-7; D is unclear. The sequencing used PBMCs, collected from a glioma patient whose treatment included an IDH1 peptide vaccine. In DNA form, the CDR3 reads TGTGCCAGCAGCCCGATCAGCGAGACCTACGAGCAGTACTTC. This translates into CASSPISETYEQYF.